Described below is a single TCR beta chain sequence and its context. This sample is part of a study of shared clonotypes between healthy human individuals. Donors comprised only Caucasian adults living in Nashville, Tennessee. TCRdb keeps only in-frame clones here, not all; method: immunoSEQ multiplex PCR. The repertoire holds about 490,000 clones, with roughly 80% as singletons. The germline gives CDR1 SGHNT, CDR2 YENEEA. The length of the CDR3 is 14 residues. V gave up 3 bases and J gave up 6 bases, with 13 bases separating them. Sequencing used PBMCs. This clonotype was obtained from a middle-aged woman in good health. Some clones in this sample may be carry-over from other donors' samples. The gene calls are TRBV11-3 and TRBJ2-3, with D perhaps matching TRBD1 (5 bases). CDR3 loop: CASSFRAPRDTQYF. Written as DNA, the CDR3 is TGTGCCAGCAGCTTCAGGGCCCCCCGGGATACGCAGTATTTT. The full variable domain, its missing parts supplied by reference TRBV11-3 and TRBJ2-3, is EAGVVQSPRYKIIEKKQPVAFWCNPISGHNTLYWYLQNLGQGPELLIRYENEEAVDDSQLPKDRFSAERLKGVDSTLKIQPAELGDSAVYLCASSFRAPRDTQYFGPGTRLTVL.